Sequencing of this T cell receptor (beta chain) was carried out in a study of T cell repertoires in cytomegalovirus infection. Study-wide context: Well-studied HLA-B-restricted CMV epitopes were used in the study alongside recently identified HLA-C-restricted ones. Evidence of both CMV infection and a matching HLA type came from public TCR beta signatures. Whole-study results and caveats: Within the response measured ex vivo, HLA-C-restricted CMV-specific TCR beta clonotypes were dominant.

TCRdb re-derived calls from the reads in MiXCR, one entry per CDR3 protein. This table holds about 52,000 distinct CDR3 sequences, 20% found once. Germline V gene data show CDR1 as MNHEY and CDR2 as SMNVEV (reference sequence). This CDR3 comprises 17 residues. The junction had 14 bases not matched to a gene; V was cut back by 6 bases and J by 1 base. About this clonotype itself: What it binds is not known.

This receptor was obtained from a human donor in good health (CMV status not recorded). Some clones in this sample may be carry-over from other donors' samples. The sequencing here drew on CD8+ T cells from cultured PBMCs, taken from culture after CMV antigen stimulation. The V call is TRBV27, the J call TRBJ1-1, with TRBD1 identical over 7 bases. CDR3 DNA sequence: TGTGCCAGCAGCCTCACCAAAGCGACAGGGAGGAACACTGAAGCTTTCTTT. This sequence encodes CASSLTKATGRNTEAFF.